The 30 T cell receptor beta chains below all came from one sample that was sequenced in a study of blood T cell repertoires in COVID-19. Repertoires were generated with immunoSEQ multiplex PCR, while TCRdb's copy carries only in-frame clones and drops some. The table lists approximately 470,000 clones, 87% of them singletons. Specimen: PBMCs or T cells enriched from blood (not recorded which). The receptors here all came from a woman in her late teens or twenties who had recovered from COVID-19.

This sequence joins TRBV18 and TRBJ1-1, with 9 bases fitting TRBD1. CDR1 and CDR2 from the germline V gene are KGHSH and LQKENI. The CDR3 loop spans 15 amino acids. The V and J ends lost 6 bases and 0 bases, in that order; junction bases with no gene match: 5. The CDR3 DNA follows: TGTGCCAGCTCGCGGACAGGGGAATTGAACACTGAAGCTTTCTTT. It translates to CASSRTGELNTEAFF.

The V gene is TRBV19, the J gene TRBJ1-2, with TRBD1 matching over 7 bases. V gave up 8 bases and J gave up 8 bases; unmatched junction bases: 8. The CDR3 has 12 residues. CDR1 is LNHDA, CDR2 SQIVND, per germline (reference sequence). The CDR3 bases are TGTGCCAGTCCGACAGGGCATGGAGGCTACACCTTC. Protein: CASPTGHGGYTF.

V and J are TRBV28 and TRBJ2-6; unclear D gene. Germline CDR1 MDHEN, CDR2 SYDVKM. V lost 7 bases, J lost 4 bases, and 14 bases lay in between. The CDR3 runs 15 residues. This CDR3 reads CASTPGRGGANVLTF. CDR3 DNA: TGTGCCAGCACCCCGGGTCGTGGCGGGGCCAACGTCCTGACTTTC. The full variable domain, completed using reference TRBV28 and TRBJ2-6, is DVKVTQSSRYLVKRTGEKVFLECVQDMDHENMFWYRQDPGLGLRLIYFSYDVKMKEKGDIPEGYSVSREKKERFSLILESASTNQTSMYLCASTPGRGGANVLTFGAGSRLTVL.

This clone was seen only once. The chain links TRBV6-1 to TRBJ2-6, with a weak D call TRBD2 (5 bases). Germline assignment: CDR1 MNHNS and CDR2 SASEGT. The CDR3 consists of 16 residues. The V gene lost 1 base and the J gene lost 4 bases, with 11 bases spanning the gap. As DNA, the CDR3 is TGTGCCAGCAGTGAAGGTCGGAGGATGGGGGCCAACGTCCTGACTTTC. Its translation is CASSEGRRMGANVLTF.

V and J are TRBV28 and TRBJ1-1; D not resolved. The germline V gene has CDR1 MDHEN and CDR2 SYDVKM. The V and J ends lost 5 bases and 5 bases respectively, with 15 bases between them. CDR3 length: 14 amino acids. This CDR3 is CASSPPPGGTEAFF. The CDR3 DNA follows: TGTGCCAGCAGTCCGCCCCCGGGAGGGACTGAAGCTTTCTTT.

The chain uses TRBV5-1 and TRBJ2-3; 8 nucleotides align to TRBD2. This CDR3 region has 15 residues. Germline trimming cut 6 bases from V and 3 bases from J; bases unmatched to any gene: 9. The germline CDR1 and CDR2 sequences are SGHRS and YFSETQ. The CDR3 sequence: CASTDRGGFTDTQYF. CDR3 in DNA: TGCGCCAGCACGGATCGCGGGGGGTTTACAGATACGCAGTATTTT. Using reference TRBV5-1 and TRBJ2-3 for the parts outside the CDR3, the full variable domain is KAGVTQTPRYLIKTRGQQVTLSCSPISGHRSVSWYQQTPGQGLQFLFEYFSETQRNKGNFPGRFSGRQFSNSRSEMNVSTLELGDSALYLCASTDRGGFTDTQYFGPGTRLTVL.

The rearrangement links TRBV19 to TRBJ2-7; 9 bases align to TRBD2. The CDR3 extends over 14 amino acids. J was trimmed by 4 bases and V by 3 bases; bases with no gene match: 4. Germline assignment: CDR1 LNHDA and CDR2 SQIVND (reference sequence). CDR3 DNA sequence: TGTGCCAGTAGTATCGGTAGCGGGGGATACGAGCAGTACTTC. Translated, it gives CASSIGSGGYEQYF.

V usage is TRBV29-1 and J usage is TRBJ2-5; tentatively, D is TRBD2 (5 bases). Germline CDR1 reads SQVTM; CDR2 reads ANQGSEA. The V end was cut by 1 base, the J end by 4 bases, with 16 bases between. The CDR3 covers 15 residues. In nucleotides, the CDR3 is TGCAGCGTTGAAGTTACCGGGCCTAGCACAGAGACCCAGTACTTC. Translating gives CSVEVTGPSTETQYF.

The V call is TRBV3-1 (or the pseudogene TRBV3-2), the J call TRBJ2-3; D might be TRBD1 (7 bases). Trimming removed 4 bases at V and 5 bases at J, with 19 bases between. This CDR3 has 16 residues. Germline assignment: CDR1 LGHDT and CDR2 YNNKEL (reference sequence). The CDR3 DNA reads TGTGCCAGCAGCCCGATACAGGGGATCGGGGGAGATACGCAGTATTTT. As protein: CASSPIQGIGGDTQYF.

This chain joins TRBV5-8 and TRBJ2-2; TRBD1 agrees at 9 bases. The ends lost 3 bases at V and 5 bases at J; junction bases unmatched: 5. Per the germline V gene, CDR1 is SGHTS and CDR2 is YDEGEE. The CDR3 is 15 residues long. In DNA, the CDR3 is TGTGCCAGCAGCTCCGGGACAGGGAAAACCGGGGAGCTGTTTTTT. Its protein is CASSSGTGKTGELFF.

This clone showed up just a few times. The chain uses TRBV7-8 and TRBJ1-5; TRBD1 aligns across 7 bases. The length of the CDR3 is 14 residues. The J segment lost 2 bases and the V segment lost 8 bases, leaving 6 bases of the junction unmatched. CDR1 and CDR2 from the germline V gene are SGHVS and FQNEAQ. CDR3 nucleotides: TGTGCCAGCGGCAGAGGGGGCGGCAATCAGCCCCAGCATTTT. As protein: CASGRGGGNQPQHF.

The J gene is TRBJ2-3, the V gene TRBV5-1, with 9 bases fitting TRBD1. The V gene end was trimmed by 1 base and the J gene end by 5 bases; junction bases not matched to a gene: 8. Germline assignment: CDR1 SGHRS and CDR2 YFSETQ. There are 16 residues in the CDR3. The CDR3, as DNA: TGCGCCAGCAGCTTGCTGGGGGACAGGGTTGGAGATACGCAGTATTTT. Residues: CASSLLGDRVGDTQYF.

The DNA for the CDR3 is TGTGCCAGCAGCTTAGATGGGCGGGGAAACAATGAGCAGTTCTTC. Encoded protein: CASSLDGRGNNEQFF. The rearrangement links TRBV7-2 to TRBJ2-1, with D maybe TRBD2 (6 bases). The CDR3 sequence is 15 residues long. Germline-derived CDR1 and CDR2 are SGHTA and FQGNSA. V dropped 1 base and J dropped 5 bases, with 12 bases sitting between them.

A single count supports this clone. V is TRBV2 and J is TRBJ2-2; 10 nucleotides line up with TRBD1. V was clipped by 6 bases and J by 7 bases; unmatched bases: 14. CDR1 SNHLY and CDR2 FYNNEI come from the germline V gene. This CDR3 comprises 17 residues. The CDR3 DNA follows: TGTGCCAGCAGCTATACCGGGACAGGGGTTTTGAGCGGGGAGCTGTTTTTT. This codes for CASSYTGTGVLSGELFF. The variable domain in full, with the rest retrieved from reference TRBV2 and TRBJ2-2, is EPEVTQTPSHQVTQMGQEVILRCVPISNHLYFYWYRQILGQKVEFLVSFYNNEISEKSEIFDDQFSVERPDGSNFTLKIRSTKLEDSAMYFCASSYTGTGVLSGELFFGEGSRLTVL.

This chain joins TRBV4-1 and TRBJ1-1; D may be TRBD1 (5 bases). V lost 0 bases and J lost 2, with 13 bases in between. CDR3 length: 16 residues. CDR1 and CDR2 (germline): MGHRA, YSYEKL. CDR3 sequence reads: CASSQEPQGINTEAFF. The DNA of the CDR3 is TGCGCCAGCAGCCAAGAACCGCAGGGCATTAACACTGAAGCTTTCTTT.

V is TRBV18 and J is TRBJ2-7; 10 bases align to TRBD1. After removal of 4 bases from V and 5 bases from J, the junction contained 5 bases not matched to a gene. Germline V gene sequence: CDR1 KGHSH, CDR2 LQKENI. The CDR3 consists of 14 residues. For the CDR3, the DNA is TGTGCCAGCTCACGGGACAGGGGATTGAACGAGCAGTACTTC. Translation gives CASSRDRGLNEQYF.

This clone was detected only once. The V gene is TRBV12-5, the J gene TRBJ1-3; weak D call: TRBD1 (5 bases). Trimming removed 1 base at V and 4 bases at J, with 11 bases between. Per germline, CDR1 LGHNT and CDR2 FRNRAP. The CDR3 consists of 15 residues. The DNA for the CDR3 is TGTGCTAGTGGTTTGGAGGGGATCAAAGGAAACACCATATATTTT. It encodes CASGLEGIKGNTIYF.

J is TRBJ2-3 and V is TRBV7-2; D might be TRBD2 (6 bases). CDR3 length: 17 amino acids. Germline V gene lookup returns CDR1 SGHTA and CDR2 FQGNSA. Trimming left V 5 bases short and J 2 bases short, with 20 bases between. CDR3 in DNA: TGTGCCAGCAGCATAATGGGACTCTCGACCCCCACAGATACGCAGTATTTT. Its protein is CASSIMGLSTPTDTQYF.

The V gene is TRBV3-1 (or the pseudogene TRBV3-2), the J gene TRBJ1-3, with a tentative D call TRBD1 (5 bases). This CDR3 contains 13 residues. The V and J ends lost 8 bases and 4 bases respectively, with 12 bases between them. Per the germline V gene, CDR1 is LGHDT and CDR2 is YNNKEL (reference sequence). The CDR3 coding sequence is TGTGCCAGCGGGGCTCGTACCGGAAACACCATATATTTT. Its translation: CASGARTGNTIYF.

The table lists this clone with a count of one. This rearrangement joins TRBV21-1 to TRBJ2-2; TRBD2 is the table's D call and was not checked against the DNA. TRBV21-1 is tagged as a pseudogene. This CDR3 contains 16 residues. CDR3 sequence: CASSGTSGSHTGELFF. DNA for the CDR3: TGTGCCAGCAGCGGGACTAGCGGGTCCCACACCGGGGAGCTGTTTTTT.

This rearrangement joins TRBV5-1 to TRBJ2-2; 8 bases agree with TRBD1. CDR1 and CDR2 from the germline V gene are SGHRS and YFSETQ. V shed 5 bases, J shed 6 bases, and the junction held 6 bases outside the gene matches. The CDR3 runs 14 residues. The CDR3 here is CASRPDRAAGELFF. The CDR3 DNA follows: TGCGCCAGCAGACCGGACAGGGCGGCCGGGGAGCTGTTTTTT.

The chain links TRBV7-8 to TRBJ2-2, with 8 nucleotides matching TRBD2. CDR3 size: 15 residues. Per germline, CDR1 SGHVS and CDR2 FQNEAQ. Trimming cost V 7 bases and J 5 bases; bases outside gene matches: 9. The CDR3 bases are TGTGCCAGCACCCCGGGGGCTAGCGGGACCGGGGAGCTGTTTTTT. It codes for CASTPGASGTGELFF.

The chain employs TRBV21-1 and TRBJ2-3; the table assigns TRBD2, which was not confirmed against the DNA. TRBV21-1 is annotated as a pseudogene. The CDR3 is made up of 19 amino acids. The CDR3 DNA follows: TGTGCCAGCAGCAAAGCGGGACTAGCGGGGGGGCCCCCCAGAGATACGCAGTATTTT. This gives the protein CASSKAGLAGGPPRDTQYF.

The chain combines TRBV5-1 with TRBJ2-1; TRBD2 matches at 7 bases. The CDR3 length is 14 residues. V lost 8 bases, J lost 5 bases, and 10 bases stayed unmatched. Germline V gene sequence: CDR1 SGHRS, CDR2 YFSETQ. CDR3 protein: CASSPGGLHNEQFF. The CDR3 coding sequence is TGCGCCAGTAGCCCGGGGGGTTTACACAATGAGCAGTTCTTC.

This rearrangement joins TRBV12-5 to TRBJ2-7; D may be TRBD2 (7 bases). The CDR3 loop spans 16 amino acids. Trimming left V 5 bases short and J 6 bases short, with 23 bases between. Germline V gene lookup returns CDR1 LGHNT and CDR2 FRNRAP. CDR3 coding DNA: TGTGCTAGTGGTCCACCGGGGGGCAGGGACCTACCCGAGCAGTACTTC. The encoded protein is CASGPPGGRDLPEQYF.

In DNA, the CDR3 is TGTGCCAGCAGCAGGAGGGTTAACACAGATACGCAGTATTTT. It specifies CASSRRVNTDTQYF. The rearrangement joins TRBV5-4 to TRBJ2-3; weak D call: TRBD2 (6 bases). Germline V gene data show CDR1 as SGHNT and CDR2 as YYREEE (reference sequence). This CDR3 comprises 14 residues. Trimming removed 4 bases at V and 2 bases at J, with 11 bases between.

V and J are TRBV2 and TRBJ1-4, with D perhaps matching TRBD1 (5 bases). V was shortened by 3 bases and J by 10 bases, with 15 bases between the two germline ends. The CDR3 length is 14 residues. Germline CDR1 SNHLY, CDR2 FYNNEI. This CDR3 reads CASSEGVAGAKLFF. The CDR3 nucleotides read TGTGCCAGCAGTGAGGGGGTGGCGGGAGCAAAACTGTTTTTT.

This CDR3 reads CASSHPYGQGNYGYTF. DNA for the CDR3: TGCGCCAGCAGCCACCCCTATGGACAGGGAAACTATGGCTACACCTTC. The V and J genes are TRBV4-1 and TRBJ1-2, with 8 bases that match TRBD1. The CDR3 loop spans 16 amino acids. CDR1 and CDR2 (germline): MGHRA, YSYEKL. V gave up 3 bases and J gave up 2 bases; unmatched junction bases: 8.

This chain links TRBV24-1 with TRBJ2-5; 10 bases line up with TRBD2. Looked up from germline, CDR1 is KGHDR and CDR2 is SFDVKD. This CDR3 has 16 residues. Losses at the gene ends were 1 base for V and 1 base for J; bases not matched to a gene: 2. The CDR3 bases are TGTGCCACCAGTGATTTCCCTAGCGGGGGCCAAGAGACCCAGTACTTC. Its protein is CATSDFPSGGQETQYF.

This chain links TRBV10-3 with TRBJ1-5; no firm D call. Trimming stripped 0 bases from V and 7 bases from J, with 13 bases between. Germline assignment: CDR1 ENHRY and CDR2 SYGVKD. The CDR3 covers 15 residues. Written as DNA, the CDR3 is TGTGCCATCAGTGAGTCCGGACTCCCGTCCCAGCCCCAGCATTTT. Translating gives CAISESGLPSQPQHF.